These T cell receptor beta chains were read from a single sample in a study of shared clonotypes between healthy human individuals. The assay was immunoSEQ multiplex PCR, and TCRdb's table has in-frame clones only and misses some. The repertoire holds hundreds of thousands of clones, with around 96% as singletons. Sequencing was carried out using naive CD8+ T cells sorted from blood. These receptors all stem from a woman aged 25 to 39 in good health. Each CDR3 is given with its conserved first and last residue. The order of the fields is V gene, clone size, D gene, J gene, CDR3 protein, CDR3 DNA. D genes are given only for firm matches. Clone size is not always given. Where it is, it says once, few, many or a class for expanded clones.

TRBV16	-	-	TRBJ1-4	CASSPGATNEKLFF	TGTGCCAGCAGCCCCGGTGCAACTAATGAAAAACTGTTTTTT
TRBV7-3	once	-	TRBJ2-3	CASSLRGSDTQYF	TGTGCCAGCAGCTTAAGGGGGTCAGATACGCAGTATTTT
TRBV9	-	-	TRBJ2-3	CASSVEWLLSTDTQYF	TGTGCCAGCAGCGTAGAGTGGCTACTTAGCACAGATACGCAGTATTTT
TRBV9	-	-	TRBJ2-7	CASSEGDGTFYEQYF	TGTGCCAGCAGCGAGGGGGACGGCACCTTCTACGAGCAGTACTTC
TRBV2	-	-	TRBJ1-2	CASSPMTGVDGLGYTF	TGTGCCAGCAGTCCCATGACCGGGGTTGATGGTCTTGGCTACACCTTC
TRBV6-6	-	-	TRBJ2-3	CASSYGGSSDTQYF	TGTGCCAGCAGTTATGGTGGGAGTTCAGATACGCAGTATTTT
TRBV9	-	TRBD2	TRBJ2-3	CASSVGSGGLTDTQYF	TGTGCCAGCAGCGTAGGGAGCGGGGGGCTCACAGATACGCAGTATTTT
TRBV27	-	-	TRBJ1-1	CASSLSGGSNTEAFF	TGTGCCAGCAGTTTATCGGGGGGATCGAACACTGAAGCTTTCTTT
TRBV4-2	-	-	TRBJ1-5	CASSQDRQTNQPQHF	TGTGCCAGCAGCCAAGATCGACAGACGAATCAGCCCCAGCATTTT
TRBV5-6	-	TRBD1	TRBJ1-1	CASSVWVGTVNTEAFF	TGTGCCAGCAGTGTGTGGGTCGGGACAGTTAACACTGAAGCTTTCTTT
TRBV6-6	-	TRBD2	TRBJ2-7	CASRSLAAEQYF	TGTGCCAGCAGGTCACTAGCGGCCGAGCAGTACTTC
TRBV27	-	TRBD1	TRBJ1-1	CASNPTGANTEAFF	TGTGCCAGCAACCCGACAGGGGCGAACACTGAAGCTTTCTTT
TRBV19	-	-	TRBJ2-2	CASIGQAGELFF	TGTGCCAGTATTGGGCAGGCCGGGGAGCTGTTTTTT
TRBV7-8	-	TRBD2	TRBJ2-2	CASSLGLAGGLGGELFF	TGTGCCAGCAGCTTGGGACTAGCGGGAGGGCTTGGCGGGGAGCTGTTTTTT
TRBV9	once	TRBD1	TRBJ1-2	CASSASGGGYGYTF	TGTGCCAGCAGCGCCTCAGGGGGCGGCTATGGCTACACCTTC
TRBV19	once	-	TRBJ2-1	CASSISGSYNEQFF	TGTGCCAGTAGTATCTCGGGCTCCTACAATGAGCAGTTCTTC
TRBV5-6	-	-	TRBJ2-7	CASSLSSESSYEQYF	TGTGCCAGCAGCTTGTCCAGCGAAAGCTCCTACGAGCAGTACTTC
TRBV21-1	-	-	TRBJ2-5	CASSSHRVIDQETQYF	TGTGCCAGCAGCAGCCACAGGGTAATTGATCAAGAGACCCAGTACTTC
TRBV29-1	-	-	TRBJ2-1	CSVVTGTFQFF	TGCAGCGTTGTAACCGGGACTTTTCAGTTCTTC
TRBV4-1	-	-	TRBJ2-7	CASSQDDYQGPYEQYF	TGCGCCAGCAGCCAAGATGATTATCAGGGTCCCTACGAGCAGTACTTC
TRBV14	-	TRBD1	TRBJ2-7	CASSQGTGNYYEQYF	TGTGCCAGCAGCCAGGGGACAGGCAACTACTACGAGCAGTACTTC
TRBV27	-	-	TRBJ2-5	CASSLYLGDTQYF	TGTGCCAGCAGTTTATATCTAGGAGACACCCAGTACTTC
TRBV2	-	-	TRBJ1-2	CASSEEPDGYTF	TGTGCCAGCAGTGAAGAACCGGATGGCTACACCTTC
TRBV28	-	TRBD2	TRBJ2-7	CASSSPSGRSYEQYF	TGTGCCAGCAGTTCCCCGAGCGGGAGGAGTTACGAGCAGTACTTC
TRBV28	-	-	TRBJ1-5	CASSLTGTQPQHF	TGTGCCAGCAGTCTAACAGGGACTCAGCCCCAGCATTTT
TRBV27	once	-	TRBJ2-1	CASSKGGNNEQFF	TGTGCCAGCAGTAAGGGGGGGAACAATGAGCAGTTCTTC
TRBV28	-	TRBD2	TRBJ2-3	CASRPRLAGASTDTQYF	TGTGCCAGCAGGCCCCGACTAGCGGGAGCGAGCACAGATACGCAGTATTTT
TRBV28	once	-	TRBJ2-3	CASSPLLLTPDTQYF	TGTGCCAGCAGTCCATTACTACTCACCCCAGATACGCAGTATTTT
TRBV7-8	-	-	TRBJ1-1	CASSLGQHTEAFF	TGTGCCAGCAGCTTAGGGCAGCACACTGAAGCTTTCTTT
TRBV4-1	-	TRBD2	TRBJ2-7	CASSQELALGSYEQYF	TGCGCCAGCAGCCAAGAACTAGCGCTAGGGTCCTACGAGCAGTACTTC
TRBV28	-	-	TRBJ2-3	CASSARGGVFTDTQYF	TGTGCCAGCAGTGCCCGAGGGGGGGTGTTCACAGATACGCAGTATTTT
TRBV5-8	-	-	TRBJ2-7	CASTDDGGPPYEQYF	TGTGCCAGCACCGACGACGGGGGGCCGCCCTACGAGCAGTACTTC
TRBV7-7	-	-	TRBJ2-5	CASSSGRNRQETQYF	TGTGCCAGCAGCTCCGGAAGAAACAGACAAGAGACCCAGTACTTC
TRBV30	-	-	TRBJ2-7	CAWNTERGNSHEQYF	TGTGCCTGGAATACAGAACGGGGAAACTCCCACGAGCAGTACTTC
TRBV11-2	-	-	TRBJ2-7	CASSVSGTYEQYF	TGTGCCAGCAGCGTTAGCGGAACCTACGAGCAGTACTTC
TRBV30	-	-	TRBJ2-1	CAWSVVEQFF	TGTGCCTGGAGTGTGGTAGAGCAGTTCTTC
TRBV27	-	TRBD2	TRBJ2-3	CASSLLAGGMVDTQYF	TGTGCCAGCAGTTTACTAGCGGGAGGTATGGTAGATACGCAGTATTTT